The 17 T cell receptor beta chains in this list originate from one sample, sequenced in a study of T cell clonotyping in hematopoietic cell transplantation. Time point in this sample: recipient sample about 28 days before transplant, after cytoreduction. Data came from immunoSEQ multiplex PCR; TCRdb stores just in-frame clones and leaves some out. The sample holds some 49,000 clones; approximately 84% are singletons and the top ten take 4.5% to 6.5%. The sample was peripheral blood mononuclear cells, taken before stem cell transplant. These receptors were obtained from a man between 60 and 70 years old with biphenotypic leukemia. Some clones in this sample may be carry-over from other donors' samples.

This chain joins TRBV2 and TRBJ2-1; tentative D call: TRBD2 (6 bases). The germline CDR1 and CDR2 sequences are SNHLY and FYNNEI. V shed 11 bases and J shed 5 bases, with 16 bases lying between them. CDR3 length: 13 amino acids. CDR3 in DNA: TGTGCCGGAAGGAGGGGCCTTAACAATGAGCAGTTCTTC. It encodes CAGRRGLNNEQFF.

The J gene is TRBJ2-2, the V gene TRBV5-1; possible D gene TRBD2, 6 bases. V lost 0 bases to trimming and J lost 5 bases, with 14 bases between them. The CDR3 totals 16 residues. Germline V gene lookup returns CDR1 SGHRS and CDR2 YFSETQ. CDR3 amino acids: CASSLVASGDTGELFF. DNA of the CDR3: TGCGCCAGCAGCTTGGTGGCTTCGGGAGATACCGGGGAGCTGTTTTTT.

This chain uses TRBV7-8 with TRBJ1-2; weak D call: TRBD1 (5 bases). The CDR3 runs to 15 residues. Germline V gene data show CDR1 as SGHVS and CDR2 as FQNEAQ. V was clipped by 0 bases and J by 5 bases, with 13 bases between them. In DNA form, the CDR3 reads TGTGCCAGCAGCTTAGCTGGGACTGCAGCTTATGGCTACACCTTC. Its protein is CASSLAGTAAYGYTF.

The V call is TRBV18, the J call TRBJ2-7; D is uncertain. Trimming took off 0 bases at V and 1 base at J, with 4 bases between the two ends. This CDR3 has 13 amino acids. The germline V gene encodes CDR1 KGHSH and CDR2 LQKENI. The CDR3 DNA is TGTGCCAGCTCACCACCCGAATCCTACGAGCAGTACTTC. Its translation: CASSPPESYEQYF.

This rearrangement joins TRBV4-2 to TRBJ2-7, with 7 bases that match TRBD2. CDR1 is LGHNA and CDR2 is YNFKEQ in the germline V gene. The J segment lost 5 bases and the V segment lost 0 bases, leaving 10 bases of the junction unmatched. The CDR3 has 16 amino acids. CDR3 sequence reads: CASSQDWGEGGNEQYF. The DNA for the CDR3 is TGTGCCAGCAGCCAAGATTGGGGTGAGGGAGGGAACGAGCAGTACTTC.

CDR3 bases: TGTGCCAGCGCTAACTACGGGGCTTACAATGAGCAGTTCTTC. Translation gives CASANYGAYNEQFF. The J gene is TRBJ2-1, the V gene TRBV6-5; possibly TRBD1 or TRBD2 for D (5 bases each). V was pared by 8 bases and J by 4 bases, with 15 bases between. The CDR3 spans 14 residues. Germline assignment: CDR1 MNHEY and CDR2 SVGAGI.

V is TRBV27 and J is TRBJ1-2; D may be TRBD1 (6 bases). This CDR3 has 15 residues. The V end lost 0 bases, the J end lost 4 bases, and 12 bases lay between the germline ends. Germline lookup yields CDR1 MNHEY and CDR2 SMNVEV (reference sequence). CDR3 nucleotide sequence: TGTGCCAGCAGTTTATCGTGGGGGGCCCCCTATGGCTACACCTTC. This codes for CASSLSWGAPYGYTF.

This chain links TRBV28 with TRBJ1-4; no clear D gene. The CDR3 consists of 15 residues. Germline CDR1 is MDHEN and CDR2 is SYDVKM. V was cut by 7 bases and J by 1 base, with 13 bases left in between. The CDR3 sequence is CASTPFGGTNEKLFF. The CDR3, as DNA: TGTGCCAGCACCCCCTTCGGAGGAACTAATGAAAAACTGTTTTTT.

The V and J genes are TRBV2 and TRBJ1-5; a possible D gene is TRBD1 (5 bases). The CDR3 is 13 residues long. Between the trimmed V and J ends, which lost 6 bases and 5 bases, there was a span of 11 bases. Germline loops: CDR1 SNHLY, CDR2 FYNNEI. Here the CDR3 DNA reads TGTGCCAGCAGCTTGAGCAGGGATCAGCCCCAGCATTTT. Translated: CASSLSRDQPQHF.

The V gene is TRBV28, the J gene TRBJ1-5, with 7 bases fitting TRBD1. Unmatched junction bases numbered 13, after V lost 4 bases and J lost 7 bases. Germline-derived CDR1 and CDR2 are MDHEN and SYDVKM. The CDR3 is made up of 16 amino acids. CDR3 bases: TGTGCCAGCAGTTCCGAATCACAGGGGTTGGGACAGCCCCAGCATTTT. Amino acid sequence: CASSSESQGLGQPQHF.

CDR3 in DNA: TGTGCCAGTAGTCCAAACCTCCGACAGATGAACACTGAAGCTTTCTTT. Residues: CASSPNLRQMNTEAFF. V usage is TRBV19 and J usage is TRBJ1-1; the D gene is possibly TRBD1 (5 bases). The CDR3 sequence is 16 residues long. Trimming pared 5 bases from V and 0 bases from J, leaving 16 bases between. Germline V gene data show CDR1 as LNHDA and CDR2 as SQIVND (reference sequence).

V usage is TRBV9 and J usage is TRBJ2-5; D is unresolved. CDR3 length: 14 residues. V was pared by 4 bases and J by 5 bases, with 15 bases between. Germline CDR1 SGDLS, CDR2 YYNGEE. The CDR3: CASSSPGDWETQYF. The DNA for the CDR3 is TGTGCCAGCAGCTCCCCCGGAGACTGGGAGACCCAGTACTTC.

This clone has more than one count but fewer than ten. This chain connects TRBV9 to TRBJ2-7; D gene ambiguous. The CDR3 has 14 amino acids. Looked up from germline, CDR1 is SGDLS and CDR2 is YYNGEE. V dropped 0 bases and J dropped 2 bases, with 9 bases sitting between them. The CDR3 DNA reads as TGTGCCAGCAGCGTAGGGACGCCGACCTACGAGCAGTACTTC. Translating gives CASSVGTPTYEQYF.

The chain employs TRBV4-2 and TRBJ2-7; D not resolved. The CDR3 is made up of 15 amino acids. With 0 bases removed from V and 4 bases from J, the gap between germline ends came to 13 bases. CDR1 is LGHNA and CDR2 is YNFKEQ in the germline V gene. Here the CDR3 DNA reads TGTGCCAGCAGCCAAGATTTCCGGCTAGGGTACGAGCAGTACTTC. It yields the protein CASSQDFRLGYEQYF.

This clone was detected once. V and J are TRBV4-1 and TRBJ1-5, with TRBD1 identical over 10 bases. The CDR3 runs 16 residues. Germline V gives CDR1 MGHRA, CDR2 YSYEKL. The ends lost 2 bases at V and 6 bases at J; junction bases unmatched: 7. CDR3 sequence reads: CASSQPGTGAFQPQHF. The CDR3 DNA reads TGCGCCAGCAGCCAACCCGGGACAGGGGCGTTTCAGCCCCAGCATTTT.

The chain couples TRBV28 to TRBJ2-3; 12 nucleotides agree with TRBD1. Germline V gives CDR1 MDHEN, CDR2 SYDVKM. J gave up 13 bases and V 4 bases, and 18 bases lay outside the gene matches. The CDR3 extends over 17 amino acids. CDR3 amino acids: CASSSTDGTGGVWVEYF. In nucleotides, the CDR3 is TGTGCCAGCAGTTCTACAGACGGGACAGGGGGCGTGTGGGTCGAGTATTTT.

V and J are TRBV28 and TRBJ1-4; unclear D gene. Looked up from germline, CDR1 is MDHEN and CDR2 is SYDVKM. The CDR3 covers 12 residues. Trimming cost V 9 bases and J 3 bases, with 8 bases left between them. CDR3 protein: CASQVPNEKLFF. DNA for the CDR3: TGTGCCAGTCAGGTGCCTAATGAAAAACTGTTTTTT.